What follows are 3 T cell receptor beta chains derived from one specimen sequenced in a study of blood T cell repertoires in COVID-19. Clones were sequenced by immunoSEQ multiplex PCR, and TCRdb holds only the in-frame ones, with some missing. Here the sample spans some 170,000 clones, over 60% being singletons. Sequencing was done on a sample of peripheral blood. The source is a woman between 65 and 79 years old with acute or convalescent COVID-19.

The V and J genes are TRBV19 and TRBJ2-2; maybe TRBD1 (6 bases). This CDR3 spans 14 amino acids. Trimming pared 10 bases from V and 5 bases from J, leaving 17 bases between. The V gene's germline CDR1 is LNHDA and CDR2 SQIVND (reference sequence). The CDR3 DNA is TGTGCCACCCGATTGGACAGAGAGACCGGGGAGCTGTTTTTT. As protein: CATRLDRETGELFF.

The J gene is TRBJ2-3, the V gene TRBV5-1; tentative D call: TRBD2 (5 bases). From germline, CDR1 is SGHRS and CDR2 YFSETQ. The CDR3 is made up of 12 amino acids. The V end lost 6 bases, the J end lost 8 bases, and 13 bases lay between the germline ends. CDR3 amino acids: CASMNEAGTQYF. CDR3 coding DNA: TGCGCCAGCATGAATGAGGCGGGTACGCAGTATTTT.

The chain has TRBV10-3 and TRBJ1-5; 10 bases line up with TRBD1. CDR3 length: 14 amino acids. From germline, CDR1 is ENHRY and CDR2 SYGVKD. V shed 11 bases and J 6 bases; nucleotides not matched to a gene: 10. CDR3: CAAGGDRGGQPQHF. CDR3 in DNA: TGTGCCGCGGGTGGGGACAGGGGTGGTCAGCCCCAGCATTTT.